This T cell receptor beta chain emerged from a study of shared clonotypes between healthy human individuals. In germline, CDR1 is SGHRS, CDR2 YFSETQ. The CDR3 has 15 amino acids. Deletions cut 4 bases from V and 1 base from J, with 11 bases between. The table came from immunoSEQ multiplex PCR; TCRdb's copy has only in-frame clones and leaves some out. Among more than 2 million clones listed, under 97% were seen once. The receptor was derived from a man aged 18-30 years in good health. The rearrangement links TRBV5-1 to TRBJ2-2, with D maybe TRBD1 (5 bases). The sequenced material came from naive CD4+ T cells sorted from blood. The sample's subset: CD45RA+ positively selected. DNA of the CDR3: TGCGCCAGCAGCCAAGACACAGGGAACACCGGGGAGCTGTTTTTT. Its protein product is CASSQDTGNTGELFF.